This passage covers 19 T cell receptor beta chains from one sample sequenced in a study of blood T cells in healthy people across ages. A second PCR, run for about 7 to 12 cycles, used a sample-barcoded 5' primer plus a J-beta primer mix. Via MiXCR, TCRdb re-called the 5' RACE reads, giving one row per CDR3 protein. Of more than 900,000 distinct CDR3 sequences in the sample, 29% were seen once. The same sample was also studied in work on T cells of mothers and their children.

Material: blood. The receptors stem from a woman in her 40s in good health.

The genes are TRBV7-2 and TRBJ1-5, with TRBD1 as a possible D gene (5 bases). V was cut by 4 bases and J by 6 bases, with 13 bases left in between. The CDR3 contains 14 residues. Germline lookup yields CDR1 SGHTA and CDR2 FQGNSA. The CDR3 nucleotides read TGTGCCAGCAGCTCCAATGGGGCGAGTCAGCCCCAGCATTTT. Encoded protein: CASSSNGASQPQHF. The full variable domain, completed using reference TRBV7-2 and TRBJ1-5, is GAGVSQSPSNKVTEKGKDVELRCDPISGHTALYWYRQSLGQGLEFLIYFQGNSAPDKSGLPSDRFSAERTGGSVSTLTIQRTQQEDSAVYLCASSSNGASQPQHFGDGTRLSIL.

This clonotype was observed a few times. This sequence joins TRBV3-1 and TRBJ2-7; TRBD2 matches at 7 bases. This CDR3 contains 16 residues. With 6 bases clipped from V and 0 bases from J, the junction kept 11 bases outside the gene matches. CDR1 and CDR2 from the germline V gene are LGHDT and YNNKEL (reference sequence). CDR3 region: CASSRPSSGYSYEQYF. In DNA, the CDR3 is TGTGCCAGCAGTCGTCCTTCTAGCGGATACTCCTACGAGCAGTACTTC.

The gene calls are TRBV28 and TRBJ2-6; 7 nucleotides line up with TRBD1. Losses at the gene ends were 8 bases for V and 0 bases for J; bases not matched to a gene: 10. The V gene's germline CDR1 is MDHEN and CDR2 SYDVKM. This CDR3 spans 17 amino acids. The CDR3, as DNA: TGTGCCAGCGGACAGGCAAGCACCTTCTCTGGGGCCAACGTCCTGACTTTC. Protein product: CASGQASTFSGANVLTF.

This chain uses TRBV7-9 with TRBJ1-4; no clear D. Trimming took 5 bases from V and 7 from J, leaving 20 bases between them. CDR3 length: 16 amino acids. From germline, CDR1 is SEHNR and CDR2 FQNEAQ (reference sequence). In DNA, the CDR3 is TGTGCCAGCAGCCATGCAGACGGCTCGGAGGGTGAAAAACTGTTTTTT. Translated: CASSHADGSEGEKLFF.

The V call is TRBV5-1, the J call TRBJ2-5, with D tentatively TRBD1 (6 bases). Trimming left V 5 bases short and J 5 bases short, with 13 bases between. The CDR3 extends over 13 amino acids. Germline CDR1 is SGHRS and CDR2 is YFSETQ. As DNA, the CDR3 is TGCGCCAGCAGGCAGGGGTTTGGGGAGACCCAGTACTTC. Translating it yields CASRQGFGETQYF.

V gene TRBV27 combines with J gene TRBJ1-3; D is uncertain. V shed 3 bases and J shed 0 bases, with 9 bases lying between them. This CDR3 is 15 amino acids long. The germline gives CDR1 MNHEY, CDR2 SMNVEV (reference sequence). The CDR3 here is CASSLSRNSGNTIYF. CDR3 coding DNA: TGTGCCAGCAGTTTGTCTCGGAACTCTGGAAACACCATATATTTT.

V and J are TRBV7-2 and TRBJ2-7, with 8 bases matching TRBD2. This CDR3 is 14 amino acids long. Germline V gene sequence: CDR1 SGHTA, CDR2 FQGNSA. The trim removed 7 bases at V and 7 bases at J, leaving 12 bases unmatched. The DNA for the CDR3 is TGTGCCAGCATGCGGGTTAGCGGGGAGGATGAGCAGTACTTC. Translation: CASMRVSGEDEQYF. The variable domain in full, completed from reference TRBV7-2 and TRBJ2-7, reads GAGVSQSPSNKVTEKGKDVELRCDPISGHTALYWYRQSLGQGLEFLIYFQGNSAPDKSGLPSDRFSAERTGGSVSTLTIQRTQQEDSAVYLCASMRVSGEDEQYFGPGTRLTVT.

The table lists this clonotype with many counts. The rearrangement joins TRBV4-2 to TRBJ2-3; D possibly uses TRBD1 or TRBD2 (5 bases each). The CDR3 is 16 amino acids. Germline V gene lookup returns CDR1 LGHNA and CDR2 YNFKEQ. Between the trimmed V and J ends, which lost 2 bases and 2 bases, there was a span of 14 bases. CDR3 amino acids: CASSQKRGAPTDTQYF. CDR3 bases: TGTGCCAGCAGCCAAAAAAGAGGGGCCCCCACAGATACGCAGTATTTT.

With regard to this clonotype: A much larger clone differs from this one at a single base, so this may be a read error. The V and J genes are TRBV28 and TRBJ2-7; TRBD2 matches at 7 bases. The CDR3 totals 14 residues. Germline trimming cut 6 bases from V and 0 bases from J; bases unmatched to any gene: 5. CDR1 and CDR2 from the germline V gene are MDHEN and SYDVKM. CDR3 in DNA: TGTGCCAGCAGGGGGGGGGGGAGCTCCTACGAGCAGTACTTC. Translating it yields CASRGGGSSYEQYF.

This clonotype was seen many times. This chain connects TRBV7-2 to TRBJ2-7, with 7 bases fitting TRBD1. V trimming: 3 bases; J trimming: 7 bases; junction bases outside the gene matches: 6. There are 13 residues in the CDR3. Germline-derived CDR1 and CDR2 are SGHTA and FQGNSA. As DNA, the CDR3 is TGTGCCAGCAGCTTTAGTGAGGGGGCGGAGCAGTACTTC. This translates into CASSFSEGAEQYF.

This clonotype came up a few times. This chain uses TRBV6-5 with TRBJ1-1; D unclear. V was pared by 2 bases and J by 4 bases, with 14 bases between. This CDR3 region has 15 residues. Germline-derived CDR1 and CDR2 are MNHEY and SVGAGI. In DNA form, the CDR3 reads TGTGCCAGCAGTTACGCCTGCCCGGTCTCCACTGAAGCTTTCTTT. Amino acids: CASSYACPVSTEAFF.

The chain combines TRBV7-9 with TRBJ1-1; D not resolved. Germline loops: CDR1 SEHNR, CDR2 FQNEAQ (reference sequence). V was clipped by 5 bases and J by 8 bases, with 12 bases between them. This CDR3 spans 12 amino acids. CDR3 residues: CASSIGPLEAFF. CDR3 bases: TGTGCCAGCAGCATTGGCCCGTTAGAAGCTTTCTTT.

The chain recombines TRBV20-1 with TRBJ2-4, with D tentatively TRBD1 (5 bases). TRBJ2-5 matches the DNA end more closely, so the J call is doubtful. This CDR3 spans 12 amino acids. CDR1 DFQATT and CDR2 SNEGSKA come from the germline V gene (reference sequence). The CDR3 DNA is TGCAGTGCTAGATTTGACCAGGGGACCCAGTACTTC. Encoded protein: CSARFDQGTQYF.

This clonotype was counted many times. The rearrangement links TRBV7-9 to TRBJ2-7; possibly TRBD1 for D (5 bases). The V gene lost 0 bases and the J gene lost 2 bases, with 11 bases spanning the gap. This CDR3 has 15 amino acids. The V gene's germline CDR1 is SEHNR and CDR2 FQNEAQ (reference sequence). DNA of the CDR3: TGTGCCAGCAGCTTAGCGGACAAGCCGACCTACGAGCAGTACTTC. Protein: CASSLADKPTYEQYF.

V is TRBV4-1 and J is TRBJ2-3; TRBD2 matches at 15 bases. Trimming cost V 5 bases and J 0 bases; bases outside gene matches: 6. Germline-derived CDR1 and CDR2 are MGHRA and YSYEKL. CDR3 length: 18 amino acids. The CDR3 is CASSLPGTSGGSTDTQYF. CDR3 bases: TGCGCCAGCAGCTTACCCGGGACTAGCGGGGGGAGCACAGATACGCAGTATTTT.

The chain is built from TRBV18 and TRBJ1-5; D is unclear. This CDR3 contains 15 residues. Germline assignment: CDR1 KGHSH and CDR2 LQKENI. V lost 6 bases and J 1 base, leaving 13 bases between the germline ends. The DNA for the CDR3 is TGTGCCAGCTCGTCGGAGGGCGCGAGCAATCAGCCCCAGCATTTT. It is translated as CASSSEGASNQPQHF.

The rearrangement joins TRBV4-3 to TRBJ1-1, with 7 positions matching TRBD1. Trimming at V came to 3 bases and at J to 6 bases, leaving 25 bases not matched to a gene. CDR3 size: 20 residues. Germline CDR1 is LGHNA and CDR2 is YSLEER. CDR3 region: CASSHSAETGEVFIGAEAFF. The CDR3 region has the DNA TGCGCCAGCAGCCACTCTGCGGAAACAGGGGAAGTGTTTATTGGCGCTGAAGCTTTCTTT.

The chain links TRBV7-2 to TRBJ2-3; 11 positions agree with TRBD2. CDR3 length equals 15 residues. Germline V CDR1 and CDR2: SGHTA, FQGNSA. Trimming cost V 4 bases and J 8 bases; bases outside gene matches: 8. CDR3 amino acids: CASSSLAGGHGTQYF. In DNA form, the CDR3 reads TGTGCCAGCAGCTCTTTAGCGGGGGGGCATGGTACGCAGTATTTT.

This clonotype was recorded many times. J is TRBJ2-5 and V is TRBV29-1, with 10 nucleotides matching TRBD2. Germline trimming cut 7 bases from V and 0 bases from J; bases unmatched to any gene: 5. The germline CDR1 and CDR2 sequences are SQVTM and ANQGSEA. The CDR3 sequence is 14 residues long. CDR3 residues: CSASSGGDQETQYF. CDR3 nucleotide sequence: TGCAGCGCCTCTAGCGGGGGCGACCAAGAGACCCAGTACTTC.